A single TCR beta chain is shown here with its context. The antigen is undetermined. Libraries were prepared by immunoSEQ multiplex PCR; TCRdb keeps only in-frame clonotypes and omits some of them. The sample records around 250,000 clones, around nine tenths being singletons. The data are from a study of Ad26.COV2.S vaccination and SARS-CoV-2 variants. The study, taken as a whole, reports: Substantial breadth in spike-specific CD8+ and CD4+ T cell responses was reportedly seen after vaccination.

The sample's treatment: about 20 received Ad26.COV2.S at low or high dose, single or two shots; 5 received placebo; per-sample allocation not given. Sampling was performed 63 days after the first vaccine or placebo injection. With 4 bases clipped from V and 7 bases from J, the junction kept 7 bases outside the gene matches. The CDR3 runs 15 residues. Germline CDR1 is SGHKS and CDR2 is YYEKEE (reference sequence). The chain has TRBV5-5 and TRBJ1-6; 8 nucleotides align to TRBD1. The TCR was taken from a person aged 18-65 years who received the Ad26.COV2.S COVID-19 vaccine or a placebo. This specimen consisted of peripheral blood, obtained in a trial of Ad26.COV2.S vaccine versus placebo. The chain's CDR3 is CASSPRDRGNSPLHF. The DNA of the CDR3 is TGTGCCAGCAGCCCCCGCGACAGGGGAAATTCACCCCTCCACTTT. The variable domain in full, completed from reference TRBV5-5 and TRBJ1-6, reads DAGVTQSPTHLIKTRGQQVTLRCSPISGHKSVSWYQQVLGQGPQFIFQYYEKEERGRGNFPDRFSARQFPNYSSELNVNALLLGDSALYLCASSPRDRGNSPLHFGNGTRLTVT.